Each of the 2 T cell receptor beta chains below was sequenced from the same sample in a study of T cells after posttransplantation cyclophosphamide. Only in-frame clones appear in the TCRdb table, and some are missing; sequencing was by immunoSEQ multiplex PCR. The specimen has approximately 41,000 clones, none found just once. The sample comprised PBMCs. These receptors were taken from a man aged 45-65 years in good health, CMV-negative, and a related stem cell transplant donor.

Ten or more counts support this clone. This rearrangement joins TRBV11-2 to TRBJ2-7; 13 nucleotides match TRBD2. Germline CDR1 SGHAT, CDR2 FQNNGV. Trimming took 4 bases from V and 4 from J; bases not matched to a gene: 13. This CDR3 comprises 18 residues. CDR3 coding DNA: TGTGCCAGCAGCTCCAGGACTAGCGGGGGCCCCATCCCGTACGAGCAGTACTTC. Translating gives CASSSRTSGGPIPYEQYF. The full variable domain, in which reference TRBV11-2 and TRBJ2-7 provide the parts outside the CDR3, is EAGVAQSPRYKIIEKRQSVAFWCNPISGHATLYWYQQILGQGPKLLIQFQNNGVVDDSQLPKDRFSAERLKGVDSTLKIQPAKLEDSAVYLCASSSRTSGGPIPYEQYFGPGTRLTVT.

This clone was recorded many times. This sequence joins TRBV7-6 and TRBJ1-2, with unresolved D. Germline-derived CDR1 and CDR2 are SGHVS and FNYEAQ. CDR3 length equals 13 residues. Trimming pared 5 bases from V and 8 bases from J, leaving 15 bases between. The CDR3 sequence: CASSADPEYGYTF. CDR3 in DNA: TGTGCCAGCAGCGCCGACCCGGAGTACGGCTACACCTTC.